A selection of T cell receptor beta chains follows, all from one sample in a study of T cells in lung cancer brain metastases. Profiling relied on immunoSEQ multiplex PCR, and the TCRdb table lists in-frame clones only, not all of them. The sample shows 5,000 to 7,000 clones, around nine tenths of them seen only once. Material: tumor tissue from the primary lung tumor. The source is a man in his 70s with non-small cell lung cancer. CDR3s include the opening cysteine and the closing phenylalanine or tryptophan. The order of the fields is J gene, D gene, V gene, clone size, CDR3 protein, CDR3 DNA. The D gene is left open where the match is weak. Size is stated for part of the rows, as once, few or many counts, or as a class when the clone is expanded.

J: TRBJ2-1
D: -
V: TRBV7-2
size: -
CDR3: CASSSHRGAPGAINEQFF
DNA: TGTGCCAGCAGCTCCCACCGGGGGGCCCCTGGGGCCATTAATGAGCAGTTCTTC

J: TRBJ1-5
D: -
V: TRBV6-1
size: -
CDR3: CASSPPRSGNQPQHF
DNA: TGTGCCAGCAGTCCACCTCGTAGCGGAAATCAGCCCCAGCATTTT

J: TRBJ2-5
D: -
V: TRBV18
size: -
CDR3: CASSPLIQETQYF
DNA: TGTGCCAGCTCACCGCTTATACAAGAGACCCAGTACTTC

J: TRBJ1-1
D: TRBD1
V: TRBV30
size: -
CDR3: CAWSLGGLTGTNTEAFF
DNA: TGTGCCTGGAGTCTGGGGGGGTTGACAGGGACGAACACTGAAGCTTTCTTT

J: TRBJ1-3
D: -
V: TRBV11-2
size: -
CDR3: CASSLRRPGLDTIYF
DNA: TGTGCCAGCAGCTTAAGGAGGCCGGGGTTGGACACCATATATTTT

J: TRBJ2-1
D: TRBD1
V: TRBV7-9
size: few
CDR3: CASSPQGRRYNEQFF
DNA: TGTGCCAGCAGCCCACAGGGGCGCCGGTACAATGAGCAGTTCTTC

J: TRBJ2-5
D: -
V: TRBV25-1
size: -
CDR3: CASRPSQALGQETQYF
DNA: TGTGCCAGTAGGCCCTCTCAGGCCCTGGGTCAAGAGACCCAGTACTTC

J: TRBJ2-2
D: TRBD1
V: TRBV7-6
size: once
CDR3: CASRVGTGPAGELFF
DNA: TGTGCCAGCAGGGTCGGGACAGGGCCTGCCGGGGAGCTGTTTTTT

J: TRBJ2-1
D: TRBD2
V: TRBV7-6
size: -
CDR3: CASSFAGTSGDPSYNEQFF
DNA: TGTGCCAGCAGCTTCGCCGGGACTAGCGGGGACCCCTCCTACAATGAGCAGTTCTTC

J: TRBJ1-3
D: TRBD1
V: TRBV5-1
size: -
CDR3: CASSQDRGPAGNTIYF
DNA: TGCGCCAGCAGCCAAGACAGGGGGCCTGCTGGAAACACCATATATTTT

J: TRBJ2-7
D: -
V: TRBV6-5
size: -
CDR3: CASSYTPRPYEQYF
DNA: TGTGCCAGCAGTTACACTCCGAGACCCTACGAGCAGTACTTC

J: TRBJ1-1
D: -
V: TRBV30
size: once
CDR3: CTWSVSLREAFF
DNA: TGTACCTGGAGTGTATCTTTGCGGGAAGCTTTCTTT

J: TRBJ2-1
D: -
V: TRBV6-5
size: -
CDR3: CASSYSLGGGSHKQFF
DNA: TGTGCCAGCAGTTACTCGTTGGGAGGGGGAAGCCACAAGCAGTTCTTC

J: TRBJ1-1
D: -
V: TRBV5-1
size: -
CDR3: CASSLAAGRTEAFF
DNA: TGCGCCAGCAGCTTGGCCGCCGGACGTACTGAAGCTTTCTTT

J: TRBJ2-7
D: -
V: TRBV29-1
size: -
CDR3: CSVVLSYEQYF
DNA: TGCAGCGTTGTCCTCTCCTACGAGCAGTACTTC

J: TRBJ2-2
D: TRBD1
V: TRBV7-2
size: -
CDR3: CASSLEGQGISGELFF
DNA: TGTGCCAGCAGCTTAGAGGGACAGGGGATTTCCGGGGAGCTGTTTTTT

J: TRBJ1-5
D: TRBD1
V: TRBV29-1
size: once
CDR3: CSVAGTGGRYSNQPQHF
DNA: TGCAGCGTTGCTGGGACAGGGGGGAGGTATAGCAATCAGCCCCAGCATTTT

J: TRBJ2-7
D: -
V: TRBV18
size: few
CDR3: CASSSKGYEQYF
DNA: TGTGCCAGCTCATCGAAAGGCTACGAGCAGTACTTC

J: TRBJ1-2
D: TRBD1
V: TRBV5-4
size: -
CDR3: CASSLYRGNYGYTF
DNA: TGTGCCAGCAGCTTGTACAGGGGAAACTATGGCTACACCTTC

J: TRBJ2-7
D: -
V: TRBV19
size: -
CDR3: CASSISGYEQYF
DNA: TGTGCCAGTAGTATCTCCGGCTACGAGCAGTACTTC

J: TRBJ2-3
D: -
V: TRBV5-4
size: -
CDR3: CASSIRGGVTDTQYF
DNA: TGTGCCAGCAGCATCAGGGGGGGTGTAACAGATACGCAGTATTTT

J: TRBJ2-7
D: -
V: TRBV18
size: few
CDR3: CASSPAYEQYF
DNA: TGTGCCAGCTCACCCGCCTACGAGCAGTACTTC

J: TRBJ1-1
D: -
V: TRBV7-6
size: few
CDR3: CASSLAGRGGHMNTEAFF
DNA: TGTGCCAGCAGCTTGGCTGGGAGGGGAGGACACATGAACACTGAAGCTTTCTTT

J: TRBJ2-3
D: TRBD2
V: TRBV11-2
size: -
CDR3: CASSSPPASGLPTDTQYF
DNA: TGTGCCAGCAGCTCCCCCCCCGCTAGCGGGTTACCAACAGATACGCAGTATTTT

J: TRBJ1-1
D: TRBD1
V: TRBV11-3
size: -
CDR3: CASSFGQGNTEAFF
DNA: TGTGCCAGCAGCTTCGGACAGGGGAACACTGAAGCTTTCTTT

J: TRBJ1-4
D: TRBD1
V: TRBV6-6
size: -
CDR3: CASSGGTGGLFF
DNA: TGTGCCAGCAGTGGAGGGACAGGGGGACTGTTTTTT

J: TRBJ2-3
D: -
V: TRBV6-5
size: once
CDR3: CASSYSQSTDTQYF
DNA: TGTGCCAGCAGTTACTCACAGAGCACAGATACGCAGTATTTT

J: TRBJ2-1
D: -
V: TRBV5-1
size: -
CDR3: CASSSWGDSHNEQFF
DNA: TGCGCCAGCTCCTCGTGGGGCGACTCGCACAATGAGCAGTTCTTC

J: TRBJ1-6
D: TRBD1
V: TRBV7-2
size: once
CDR3: CASSLARTGEVSPLHF
DNA: TGTGCCAGCAGCTTAGCCAGGACAGGGGAGGTTTCACCCCTCCACTTT

J: TRBJ2-2
D: TRBD2
V: TRBV15
size: -
CDR3: CATSRGTSTGELFF
DNA: TGTGCCACCAGCAGAGGGACTAGCACCGGGGAGCTGTTTTTT

J: TRBJ1-1
D: -
V: TRBV6-5
size: -
CDR3: CASSPGAMNTEAFF
DNA: TGTGCCAGCAGCCCTGGGGCAATGAACACTGAAGCTTTCTTT

J: TRBJ1-1
D: -
V: TRBV2
size: -
CDR3: CASRGTGNTEAFF
DNA: TGTGCCAGCAGGGGGACGGGGAACACTGAAGCTTTCTTT

J: TRBJ2-5
D: -
V: TRBV29-1
size: -
CDR3: CSVLVTQETQYF
DNA: TGCAGCGTTCTGGTAACCCAAGAGACCCAGTACTTC

J: TRBJ1-4
D: -
V: TRBV4-3
size: -
CDR3: CASSQDVGGDLEKLFF
DNA: TGCGCCAGCAGCCAAGACGTAGGGGGAGACTTGGAAAAACTGTTTTTT

J: TRBJ1-4
D: -
V: TRBV7-2
size: -
CDR3: CASSLDLDSRVGKLFF
DNA: TGTGCCAGCAGCTTAGATCTCGACAGCCGGGTTGGAAAACTGTTTTTT

J: TRBJ1-1
D: TRBD1
V: TRBV19
size: -
CDR3: CASSIERTGFAEAFF
DNA: TGTGCCAGTAGTATAGAGCGGACAGGGTTCGCTGAAGCTTTCTTT

J: TRBJ2-7
D: -
V: TRBV6-5
size: -
CDR3: CASSQAHEQYF
DNA: TGTGCCAGCAGCCAGGCACACGAGCAGTACTTT

J: TRBJ1-2
D: -
V: TRBV7-9
size: -
CDR3: CASSPSGQANYGYTF
DNA: TGTGCCAGCAGCCCTAGTGGGCAGGCTAACTATGGCTACACCTTC

J: TRBJ2-7
D: TRBD1
V: TRBV19
size: -
CDR3: CATGQASEQYF
DNA: TGTGCCACCGGACAGGCAAGCGAGCAGTACTTC

J: TRBJ1-1
D: -
V: TRBV4-2
size: -
CDR3: CASSQDDGNTEAFF
DNA: TGTGCCAGCAGCCAAGATGACGGAAACACTGAAGCTTTCTTT

J: TRBJ1-2
D: TRBD1
V: TRBV5-6
size: -
CDR3: CASSLVQGAVYGYTF
DNA: TGTGCCAGCAGCTTGGTGCAGGGGGCGGTCTATGGCTACACCTTC

J: TRBJ1-1
D: -
V: TRBV19
size: -
CDR3: CASSIARGSTEAFF
DNA: TGTGCCAGTAGTATAGCGAGAGGGTCGACTGAAGCTTTCTTT

J: TRBJ2-7
D: TRBD2
V: TRBV7-7
size: -
CDR3: CASSLGLAGINEQYF
DNA: TGTGCCAGCAGCCTGGGACTAGCGGGTATCAACGAGCAGTACTTC

J: TRBJ1-1
D: -
V: TRBV7-2
size: -
CDR3: CASSLWQGNTEAFF
DNA: TGTGCCAGCAGCTTATGGCAGGGGAACACTGAAGCTTTCTTT

J: TRBJ1-6
D: -
V: TRBV6-5
size: -
CDR3: CASSYQLYNSPLHF
DNA: TGTGCCAGCAGTTATCAGCTCTATAATTCACCCCTCCACTTT

J: TRBJ1-1
D: -
V: TRBV6-1
size: -
CDR3: CASSHRDSTEAFF
DNA: TGTGCCAGCAGTCACAGGGATAGCACTGAAGCTTTCTTT

J: TRBJ2-7
D: -
V: TRBV7-9
size: once
CDR3: CASSFYIYEQYF
DNA: TGTGCCAGCAGCTTCTATATCTACGAGCAGTACTTC

J: TRBJ2-2
D: TRBD2
V: TRBV10-3
size: few
CDR3: CAISESIGLAGVSGELFF
DNA: TGTGCCATCAGTGAGTCGATAGGACTAGCGGGAGTGTCCGGGGAGCTGTTTTTT

J: TRBJ2-1
D: TRBD2
V: TRBV18
size: once
CDR3: CASSPGTNGSPESYNEQFF
DNA: TGTGCCAGCTCACCTGGGACTAACGGGAGCCCAGAGTCCTACAATGAGCAGTTCTTC

J: TRBJ1-4
D: TRBD1
V: TRBV15
size: -
CDR3: CATSRGDRKNEKLFF
DNA: TGTGCCACCAGCAGAGGGGACAGGAAAAATGAAAAACTGTTTTTT

J: TRBJ2-1
D: -
V: TRBV5-1
size: -
CDR3: CASSLGVSSYNEQFF
DNA: TGCGCCAGCAGCTTGGGGGTTAGCTCCTACAATGAGCAGTTCTTC

J: TRBJ2-2
D: TRBD1
V: TRBV6-5
size: -
CDR3: CASKRTGGTGELFF
DNA: TGTGCCAGTAAACGGACAGGGGGGACCGGGGAGCTGTTTTTT

J: TRBJ2-3
D: TRBD2
V: TRBV7-7
size: -
CDR3: CASSLGSGGTYTQYF
DNA: TGTGCCAGCAGCTTAGGTAGCGGGGGCACGTATACGCAGTATTTT

J: TRBJ2-3
D: -
V: TRBV5-6
size: once
CDR3: CASSPFSTDTQYF
DNA: TGTGCCAGCAGCCCCTTTAGCACAGATACGCAGTATTTT

J: TRBJ1-2
D: TRBD1
V: TRBV19
size: -
CDR3: CASSTRQGADYGYTF
DNA: TGTGCCAGTAGTACGCGACAGGGGGCGGACTATGGCTACACCTTC

J: TRBJ1-1
D: TRBD1
V: TRBV29-1
size: once
CDR3: CSVEEGSGGITEAFF
DNA: TGCAGCGTTGAAGAAGGTTCAGGGGGCATCACTGAAGCTTTCTTT

J: TRBJ2-3
D: -
V: TRBV5-4
size: -
CDR3: CASSLWALSTDTQYF
DNA: TGTGCCAGCAGCTTATGGGCACTTAGCACAGATACGCAGTATTTT

J: TRBJ2-3
D: -
V: TRBV4-1
size: -
CDR3: CASSQETLTQYF
DNA: TGCGCCAGCAGCCAAGAGACTCTTACGCAGTATTTT

J: TRBJ2-3
D: -
V: TRBV18
size: -
CDR3: CASSPGTADSTDTQYF
DNA: TGTGCCAGCTCACCGGGGACGGCTGATAGCACAGATACGCAGTATTTT

J: TRBJ1-5
D: TRBD1
V: TRBV10-2
size: -
CDR3: CASGLDRVSQPQHF
DNA: TGCGCCAGCGGGCTGGACAGGGTAAGTCAGCCCCAGCATTTT